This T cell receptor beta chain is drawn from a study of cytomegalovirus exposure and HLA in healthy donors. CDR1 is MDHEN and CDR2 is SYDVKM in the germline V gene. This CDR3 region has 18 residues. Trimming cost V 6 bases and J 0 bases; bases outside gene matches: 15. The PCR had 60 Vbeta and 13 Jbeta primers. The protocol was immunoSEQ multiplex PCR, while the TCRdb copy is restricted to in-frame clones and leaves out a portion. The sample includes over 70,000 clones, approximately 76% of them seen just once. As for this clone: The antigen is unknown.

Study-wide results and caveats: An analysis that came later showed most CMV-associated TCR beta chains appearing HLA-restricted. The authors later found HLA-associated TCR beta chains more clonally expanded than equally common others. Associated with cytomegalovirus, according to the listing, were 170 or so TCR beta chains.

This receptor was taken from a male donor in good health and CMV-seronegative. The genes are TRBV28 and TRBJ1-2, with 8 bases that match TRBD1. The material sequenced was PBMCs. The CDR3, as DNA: TGTGCCAGCAGCCCTCTCTCCGGGACAGGCTCCGCTAACTATGGCTACACCTTC. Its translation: CASSPLSGTGSANYGYTF.